One and the same sample provided the 6 T cell receptor beta chains below, sequenced in a study of T cell changes during pregnancy in multiple sclerosis. Some clones are missing from TCRdb's copy, which holds only in-frame ones; the method was immunoSEQ multiplex PCR. The sample lists about 66,000 clones, roughly nine tenths occurring once. The sample was peripheral blood, taken in the third trimester of pregnancy. Every receptor here comes from a female donor with multiple sclerosis, enrolled in a pregnancy study.

The chain employs TRBV5-4 and TRBJ1-5, with 9 bases matching TRBD1. J lost 7 bases, V lost 9 bases, and 17 bases had no gene match. Germline CDR1 and CDR2: SGHNT and YYREEE (reference sequence). CDR3 length equals 16 residues. This chain's CDR3 is CATSDRGKIPHQPQHF. In DNA, the CDR3 is TGTGCCACCTCGGACAGGGGCAAAATTCCGCACCAGCCCCAGCATTTT.

The chain carries TRBV30 and TRBJ1-2, with D possibly matching TRBD1 (5 bases). Germline-derived CDR1 and CDR2 are GTSNPN and SVGIG (reference sequence). Between the trimmed V and J ends, which lost 3 bases and 2 bases, there was a span of 13 bases. The CDR3 totals 14 residues. CDR3 residues: CAWRDIPLNYGYTF. The DNA of the CDR3 is TGTGCCTGGAGGGACATTCCTCTCAACTATGGCTACACCTTC.

The V gene is TRBV6-4, the J gene TRBJ2-5; 12 positions match TRBD2. Losses at the gene ends were 6 bases for V and 2 bases for J; bases not matched to a gene: 4. The CDR3 covers 15 residues. The germline CDR1 and CDR2 sequences are MRHNA and SNTAGT. CDR3 loop: CASSDGTSGQETQYF. The DNA of the CDR3 is TGTGCCAGCAGCGACGGGACTAGCGGGCAAGAGACCCAGTACTTC.

V is TRBV7-6 and J is TRBJ2-1, with TRBD2 matching over 10 bases. J lost 4 bases, V lost 5 bases, and 11 bases had no gene match. The CDR3 contains 17 residues. Germline V gene sequence: CDR1 SGHVS, CDR2 FNYEAQ. The CDR3 bases are TGTGCCAGCAGCCAGCCCTTAGCGGGGGGCTATTACAATGAGCAGTTCTTC. Translated, it gives CASSQPLAGGYYNEQFF.

This chain uses TRBV4-2 with TRBJ1-4; the match to TRBD1 covers 7 bases. This CDR3 has 16 residues. V was pared by 0 bases and J by 8 bases, with 9 bases of the junction left unmatched. CDR1 is LGHNA and CDR2 is YNFKEQ in the germline V gene. The CDR3: CASSQDLGRGREKLFF. The CDR3 coding sequence is TGTGCCAGCAGCCAAGATTTGGGCAGGGGGAGAGAAAAACTGTTTTTT.

This chain connects TRBV6-8 to TRBJ2-1; weak D call: TRBD2 (6 bases). The CDR3 runs 14 residues. Looked up from germline, CDR1 is MNHGY and CDR2 is SAAAGT. V dropped 0 bases and J dropped 9 bases, with 12 bases sitting between them. CDR3 sequence (DNA): TGTGCCAGCAGTTACTCCCCTCCGGAGGGTGAGCAGTTCTTC. This translates into CASSYSPPEGEQFF.